This T cell receptor beta chain appears in the sequencing data of a study of blood T cells in healthy people across ages. Study results and caveats: CMV infection status of these donors was not known. PBMCs that were unsorted prevented a conclusive naive versus antigen-experienced comparison.

Details on this clonotype: Its antigen is not known.

The people who gave samples were healthy Caucasians from Russia, aged about 6 to 100. Staff drew approximately 9.7 milliliters of peripheral blood from each donor. Next came a second PCR, run for roughly 6 to 11 cycles, which used a sample-barcoded 5' primer along with a J-beta primer mix. MiXCR was run by TCRdb on the 5' RACE reads, yielding one entry per CDR3 protein. The data hold about 590,000 distinct CDR3 sequences, with about 30% observed a single time. From germline, CDR1 is SGHRS and CDR2 YFSETQ. The CDR3 runs 12 residues. Trimming shortened V by 4 bases and J by 8 bases, and 12 bases separated the two germline ends.

The clonotype comes from an elderly woman in good health. The sample consisted of blood. The gene calls are TRBV5-1 and TRBJ1-1; D may be TRBD1 (6 bases). This CDR3 is CASSIGQLEAFF. The CDR3 DNA reads as TGCGCCAGCAGCATCGGACAGCTCGAAGCTTTCTTT.